The text below deals with one T cell receptor (beta chain). Antigen specificity is unknown. Libraries were prepared by immunoSEQ multiplex PCR; TCRdb keeps only in-frame clonotypes and omits some of them. The sample lists 200,000 to 250,000 clones, around nine tenths occurring once. Germline V gene lookup returns CDR1 LGHNT and CDR2 FRNRAP. With 6 bases clipped from V and 5 bases from J, the junction kept 4 bases outside the gene matches. The CDR3 consists of 14 residues. This sample is drawn from a study of cytomegalovirus exposure and HLA in healthy donors. Whole-study findings and limits: Testing in vitro showed a few CMV-associated chains specific for CMV antigens.

The sample comprised PBMCs. This receptor was taken from a woman younger than 35 in good health and CMV-seronegative. The V gene is TRBV12-5, the J gene TRBJ2-2; 9 nucleotides line up with TRBD1. The CDR3 DNA follows: TGTGCTAGTGGCCAGGGGACAGGGACCGGGGAGCTGTTTTTT. It encodes CASGQGTGTGELFF.